Listed below are T cell receptor beta chains from one sample, sequenced in a study of control samples from healthy donors and cancer patients. Sequenced by immunoSEQ multiplex PCR; TCRdb stores in-frame clones only, minus some. The data contain some 410,000 clones, 90% of them singletons. The sample consisted of PBMCs. These receptors came from a man aged 35 to 55 with head and neck cancer. The CDR3 runs from the conserved cysteine through the conserved F or W. D genes are given only for firm matches. Clone size is shown for a subset of rows, as once, few, many or a class of expanded clone.

TGTGCCAGCAGCTCTAGCGGGAGCCTCTACGAGCAGTACTTC	CASSSSGSLYEQYF	14	TRBD2	TRBJ2-7	TRBV9	once
TGTGCCAGTAGTATAGTGGCTAGCCTGGGAGTACAAGAGACCCAGTACTTC	CASSIVASLGVQETQYF	17	-	TRBJ2-5	TRBV19	-
TGTGCTAGTGGTTTCTCCCAGGGTGAAGGCACAGATACGCAGTATTTT	CASGFSQGEGTDTQYF	16	-	TRBJ2-3	TRBV12-5	-
TGTGCCAGCAGTTACTCAGCGGAACGGAGCTACAATGAGCAGTTCTTC	CASSYSAERSYNEQFF	16	-	TRBJ2-1	TRBV6-6	-
TGTGCCAGCAGCCGAGGTAGGGCTGAAGCTTTCTTT	CASSRGRAEAFF	12	-	TRBJ1-1	TRBV7-2	-
TGTGCCAGCAGTCCGCGACAGGCAACTAATGAAAAACTGTTTTTT	CASSPRQATNEKLFF	15	-	TRBJ1-4	TRBV27	-
TGTGCCAGCAGCCAAGGACAGGGCGGCTCCTATGGCTACACCTTC	CASSQGQGGSYGYTF	15	TRBD1	TRBJ1-2	TRBV4-2	-
TGTGCCAGCAGCTTAGTTGGGCAGGGGGACGGCTACACCTTC	CASSLVGQGDGYTF	14	TRBD1	TRBJ1-2	TRBV7-9	-
TGTGCCAGCAGTTTTGGGACGGTGAACACTGAAGCTTTCTTT	CASSFGTVNTEAFF	14	-	TRBJ1-1	TRBV27	-
TGTGCCAGCAGAGGGGGACAGTCGCTTTCCCACTTC	CASRGGQSLSHF	12	TRBD1	TRBJ2-7	TRBV6-1	-
TGTGCCAGCAGCTCGCTGACAGGGATGCCCTACGAGCAGTACTTC	CASSSLTGMPYEQYF	15	TRBD1	TRBJ2-7	TRBV7-9	-
TGTGCCAGCAGCCAGTTACTATCCTCCGGGACTAGCGGGAGGGCCGGTGAGCAGTTCTTC	CASSQLLSSGTSGRAGEQFF	20	TRBD2	TRBJ2-1	TRBV6-6	few
TGTGCCAGCAGCCTGACGGGAGTTCGAGAGACCCAGTACTTC	CASSLTGVRETQYF	14	-	TRBJ2-5	TRBV3-1/TRBV3-2	once
TGTGCCAGCAGCTTGAAGGTTAGCGGGAGTGGGGCAGATACGCAGTATTTT	CASSLKVSGSGADTQYF	17	TRBD2	TRBJ2-3	TRBV5-6	-
TGTGCCAGCAGCCAAGGGTCAGGGACGGGCAATCAGCCCCAGCATTTT	CASSQGSGTGNQPQHF	16	-	TRBJ1-5	TRBV4-2	-
TGTGCCAGCAGCCCTCTCGAGCTATTGGGGGGGACCCAGTACTTC	CASSPLELLGGTQYF	15	-	TRBJ2-5	TRBV3-1/TRBV3-2	-
TGTGCCAGCAGCCCGGGGACAGGGGGGAATGAAAAACTGTTTTTT	CASSPGTGGNEKLFF	15	TRBD1	TRBJ1-4	TRBV11-2	-
TGTGCCAGCAGCTTAGACGACGCGGGCAACGAGCAGTACTTC	CASSLDDAGNEQYF	14	-	TRBJ2-7	TRBV11-2	few
TGTGCCACCAGCAGAGGAAGCGGGGGTACCTACGAGCAGTACTTC	CATSRGSGGTYEQYF	15	TRBD2	TRBJ2-7	TRBV15	-
TGTGCCAGCAGCCAGGGACAGGGGCAATATAACTATGGCTACACCTTC	CASSQGQGQYNYGYTF	16	TRBD1	TRBJ1-2	TRBV4-2	-
TGTGCCAGCAGCTTCCCCCGGTTCCTAGCGGGAGATGAGCAGTTCTTC	CASSFPRFLAGDEQFF	16	TRBD2	TRBJ2-1	TRBV5-4	-
TGCGCCAGCAGCTTTTTAGCCGCCGGGACAGATACGCAGTATTTT	CASSFLAAGTDTQYF	15	-	TRBJ2-3	TRBV5-1	-
TGTGCCAGCAGGGCGACAGACCAAGAGACCCAGTACTTC	CASRATDQETQYF	13	-	TRBJ2-5	TRBV28	-
TGTGCCAGCAGCGTAAACAGGGATTTCGATGGCTACACCTTC	CASSVNRDFDGYTF	14	-	TRBJ1-2	TRBV9	-